These 16 T cell receptor beta chains originate from one sample sequenced in a study of cytomegalovirus exposure and HLA in healthy donors. In the PCR, 60 Vbeta and 13 Jbeta primers were used. Clones were sequenced by immunoSEQ multiplex PCR, and TCRdb holds only the in-frame ones, with some missing. This table has around 71,000 clones, 65% to 70% appearing once. The sequenced sample was PBMCs. These receptors originate from a male donor in good health and CMV-seropositive.

J is TRBJ1-3 and V is TRBV7-2; D uncertain. Per germline, CDR1 SGHTA and CDR2 FQGNSA. The CDR3 runs 14 residues. Trimming took off 1 base at V and 0 bases at J, with 4 bases between the two ends. Here the CDR3 reads CASSLGPSGNTIYF. The CDR3 DNA follows: TGTGCCAGCAGCTTAGGGCCCTCTGGAAACACCATATATTTT. The complete variable domain, with remaining parts taken from reference TRBV7-2 and TRBJ1-3, reads GAGVSQSPSNKVTEKGKDVELRCDPISGHTALYWYRQSLGQGLEFLIYFQGNSAPDKSGLPSDRFSAERTGGSVSTLTIQRTQQEDSAVYLCASSLGPSGNTIYFGEGSWLTVV.

J is TRBJ2-5 and V is TRBV5-1; the D is unclear. V was shortened by 0 bases and J by 5 bases, with 17 bases between the two germline ends. The CDR3 has 16 amino acids. Germline V lookup: CDR1 SGHRS, CDR2 YFSETQ. The CDR3 sequence is CASSLAPPESGETQYF. In DNA, the CDR3 is TGCGCCAGCAGCTTGGCCCCCCCGGAATCCGGGGAGACCCAGTACTTC.

The chain combines TRBV7-2 with TRBJ1-4; D unresolved. The germline CDR1 and CDR2 sequences are SGHTA and FQGNSA. This CDR3 region has 16 residues. V lost 1 base to trimming and J lost 3 bases, with 12 bases between them. The DNA for the CDR3 is TGTGCCAGCAGCTTAGGTTTCGTCGGGTCTAATGAAAAACTGTTTTTT. It is translated as CASSLGFVGSNEKLFF.

This clone was counted a few times. The CDR3 nucleotides read TGTGCCAGCAGCTCCCAATCAGGGGATCAGCCCCAGCATTTT. It is translated as CASSSQSGDQPQHF. The rearrangement links TRBV7-9 to TRBJ1-5; perhaps TRBD1 as D (6 bases). The CDR3 is made up of 14 amino acids. Trimming shortened V by 4 bases and J by 5 bases, and 12 bases separated the two germline ends. CDR1 and CDR2 from the germline V gene are SEHNR and FQNEAQ (reference sequence).

This chain uses TRBV13 with TRBJ2-7; possible D gene TRBD1, 6 bases. Per germline, CDR1 PRHDT and CDR2 FYEKMQ (reference sequence). The CDR3 length is 14 residues. V lost 4 bases and J 5 bases, leaving 15 bases between the germline ends. In DNA, the CDR3 is TGTGCCAGCAGCTACGGGACACCGTTGGACGAGCAGTACTTC. Its translation is CASSYGTPLDEQYF.

The J gene is TRBJ1-1, the V gene TRBV13; D ambiguous. The CDR3 contains 15 residues. Trimming removed 2 bases at V and 0 bases at J, with 10 bases between. Germline CDR1 reads PRHDT; CDR2 reads FYEKMQ (reference sequence). CDR3 sequence (DNA): TGTGCCAGCAGCTTACGGGGAAATATGAACACTGAAGCTTTCTTT. It encodes CASSLRGNMNTEAFF.

The J gene is TRBJ2-1, the V gene TRBV27, with 15 nucleotides matching TRBD2. This CDR3 region has 17 residues. Losses at the gene ends were 5 bases for V and 6 bases for J; bases not matched to a gene: 8. Germline V gene sequence: CDR1 MNHEY, CDR2 SMNVEV (reference sequence). The CDR3 DNA sequence: TGTGCCAGCAGTAGCGAATGGGGACTAGCGGGGGGCAATGAGCAGTTCTTC. Translated, it gives CASSSEWGLAGGNEQFF.

This clone was seen only a few times. This chain uses TRBV19 with TRBJ1-5; 9 bases are a match to TRBD1. Trimming at V came to 9 bases and at J to 7 bases, leaving 4 bases not matched to a gene. CDR1 is LNHDA, CDR2 SQIVND, per germline (reference sequence). This CDR3 has 12 residues. The CDR3 DNA is TGTGCCAGGGACAGGGGCGCACAGCCCCAGCATTTT. It specifies CARDRGAQPQHF.

The sample holds one count of this clone. The chain links TRBV18 to TRBJ1-2; D may be TRBD1 (6 bases). Trimming removed 2 bases at V and 4 bases at J, with 14 bases between. The germline V gene encodes CDR1 KGHSH and CDR2 LQKENI. CDR3 size: 15 residues. CDR3 in amino acids: CASSPETGLLYGYTF. CDR3 bases: TGTGCCAGCTCACCAGAGACAGGCTTGCTCTATGGCTACACCTTC.

The chain joins TRBV11-2 to TRBJ1-2, with D unclear. V was trimmed by 1 base and J by 5 bases, leaving 5 bases between them. This CDR3 contains 12 residues. In germline, CDR1 is SGHAT, CDR2 FQNNGV. The CDR3 nucleotides read TGTGCCAGCAGCTTAGGAGGGTATGGCTACACCTTC. This translates into CASSLGGYGYTF.

The V gene is TRBV2, the J gene TRBJ2-7; D is unresolved. The CDR3 consists of 13 residues. Per germline, CDR1 SNHLY and CDR2 FYNNEI. V shed 6 bases and J shed 2 bases, with 11 bases lying between them. CDR3 coding DNA: TGTGCCAGCAGGAACAGACCACCCTACGAGCAGTACTTC. Encoded protein: CASRNRPPYEQYF.

This clone was counted only a few times. V is TRBV5-1 and J is TRBJ2-5; 9 positions match TRBD2. Germline V gene sequence: CDR1 SGHRS, CDR2 YFSETQ. The CDR3 runs to 18 residues. J gave up 1 base and V 4 bases, and 14 bases lay outside the gene matches. The CDR3 loop is CASSSPQFPGLAQETQYF. The CDR3 DNA reads TGCGCCAGCAGCAGCCCACAATTCCCGGGACTAGCCCAAGAGACCCAGTACTTC.

The chain links TRBV30 to TRBJ2-7; TRBD2 aligns across 12 bases. The V segment lost 5 bases and the J segment 6 bases; nucleotides outside the gene matches: 8. This CDR3 is 14 amino acids long. Germline-derived CDR1 and CDR2 are GTSNPN and SVGIG (reference sequence). As DNA, the CDR3 is TGTGCCTGGTCTAGCGGGAGGGCCTCGTTCGAGCAGTACTTC. Amino acids: CAWSSGRASFEQYF.

V gene TRBV6-5 combines with J gene TRBJ1-2, with a weak D call TRBD1 (6 bases). In germline, CDR1 is MNHEY, CDR2 SVGAGI. The CDR3 runs 15 residues. The V and J ends lost 4 bases and 2 bases respectively, with 14 bases between them. CDR3 loop: CASSSPAGENYGYTF. The CDR3, as DNA: TGTGCCAGCAGTTCCCCGGCAGGGGAAAACTATGGCTACACCTTC.

V is TRBV10-1 and J is TRBJ2-7, with 9 positions matching TRBD1. CDR1 is WNHNN, CDR2 SYGVQD, per germline (reference sequence). The V gene end was trimmed by 0 bases and the J gene end by 6 bases; junction bases not matched to a gene: 9. This CDR3 is 16 amino acids long. The DNA of the CDR3 is TGCGCCAGCAGTGAGTCGGGGACAGGGAAGGAGTTCGAGCAGTACTTC. This sequence encodes CASSESGTGKEFEQYF.

V is TRBV19 and J is TRBJ2-5, with D perhaps matching TRBD1 (6 bases). V was shortened by 10 bases and J by 2 bases, with 11 bases between the two germline ends. The CDR3 spans 12 residues. Germline V gives CDR1 LNHDA, CDR2 SQIVND (reference sequence). CDR3 coding DNA: TGTGCCACCACAGGGAATCAAGAGACCCAGTACTTC. This codes for CATTGNQETQYF.